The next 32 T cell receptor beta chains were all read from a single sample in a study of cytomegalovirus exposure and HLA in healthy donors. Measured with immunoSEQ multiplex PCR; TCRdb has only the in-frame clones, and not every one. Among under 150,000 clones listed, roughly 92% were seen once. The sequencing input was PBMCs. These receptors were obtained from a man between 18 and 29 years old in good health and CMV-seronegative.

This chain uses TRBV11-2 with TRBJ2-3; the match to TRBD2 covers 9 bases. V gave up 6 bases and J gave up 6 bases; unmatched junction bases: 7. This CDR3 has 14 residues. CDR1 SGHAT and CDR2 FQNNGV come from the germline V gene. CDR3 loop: CASSVAGGPDTQYF. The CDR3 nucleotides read TGTGCCAGCAGTGTCGCGGGAGGGCCGGATACGCAGTATTTT.

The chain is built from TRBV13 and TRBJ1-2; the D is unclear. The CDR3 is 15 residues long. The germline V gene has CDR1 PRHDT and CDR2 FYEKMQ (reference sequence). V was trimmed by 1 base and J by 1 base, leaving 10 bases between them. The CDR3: CASSLVRVDNYGYTF. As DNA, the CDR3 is TGTGCCAGCAGCTTAGTGAGGGTTGATAACTATGGCTACACCTTC.

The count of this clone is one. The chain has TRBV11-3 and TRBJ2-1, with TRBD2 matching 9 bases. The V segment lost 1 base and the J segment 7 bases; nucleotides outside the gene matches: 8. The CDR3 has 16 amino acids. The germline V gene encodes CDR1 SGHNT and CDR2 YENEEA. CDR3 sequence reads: CASSLVLAGEGNEQFF. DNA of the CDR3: TGTGCCAGCAGCTTAGTCTTAGCGGGAGAGGGGAATGAGCAGTTCTTC.

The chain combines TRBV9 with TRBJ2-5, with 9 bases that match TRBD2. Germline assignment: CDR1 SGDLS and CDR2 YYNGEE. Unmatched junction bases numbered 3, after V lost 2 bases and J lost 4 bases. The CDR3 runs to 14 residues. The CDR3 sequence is CASSVSGGGETQYF. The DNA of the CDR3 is TGTGCCAGCAGCGTTAGCGGGGGCGGAGAGACCCAGTACTTC.

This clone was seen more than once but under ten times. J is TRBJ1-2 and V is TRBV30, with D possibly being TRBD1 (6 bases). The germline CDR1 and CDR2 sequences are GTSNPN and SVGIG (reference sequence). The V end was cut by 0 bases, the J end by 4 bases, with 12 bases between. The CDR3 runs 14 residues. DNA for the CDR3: TGTGCCTGGAGTGTAGATATAGGGGGCTATGGCTACACCTTC. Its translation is CAWSVDIGGYGYTF.

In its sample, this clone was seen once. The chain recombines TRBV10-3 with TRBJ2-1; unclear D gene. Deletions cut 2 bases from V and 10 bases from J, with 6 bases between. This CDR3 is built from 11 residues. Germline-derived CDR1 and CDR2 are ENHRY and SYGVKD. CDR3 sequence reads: CAISEQLEQFF. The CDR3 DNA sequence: TGTGCCATCAGTGAGCAGTTGGAGCAGTTCTTC.

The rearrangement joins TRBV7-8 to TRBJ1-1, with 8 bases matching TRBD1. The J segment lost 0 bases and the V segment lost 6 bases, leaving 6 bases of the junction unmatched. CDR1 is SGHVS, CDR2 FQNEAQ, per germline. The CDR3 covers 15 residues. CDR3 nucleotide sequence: TGTGCCAGCAGAGACAGGGGCGTCATGAACACTGAAGCTTTCTTT. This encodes CASRDRGVMNTEAFF. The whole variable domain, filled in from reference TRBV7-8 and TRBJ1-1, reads GAGVSQSPRYKVAKRGQDVALRCDPISGHVSLFWYQQALGQGPEFLTYFQNEAQLDKSGLPSDRFFAERPEGSVSTLKIQRTQQEDSAVYLCASRDRGVMNTEAFFGQGTRLTVV.

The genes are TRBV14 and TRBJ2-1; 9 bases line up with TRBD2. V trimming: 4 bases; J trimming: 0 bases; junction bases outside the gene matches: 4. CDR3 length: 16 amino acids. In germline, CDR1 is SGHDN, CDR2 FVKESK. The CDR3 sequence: CASSPLAGSSYNEQFF. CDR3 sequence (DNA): TGTGCCAGCAGCCCGCTAGCGGGGAGCTCCTACAATGAGCAGTTCTTC.

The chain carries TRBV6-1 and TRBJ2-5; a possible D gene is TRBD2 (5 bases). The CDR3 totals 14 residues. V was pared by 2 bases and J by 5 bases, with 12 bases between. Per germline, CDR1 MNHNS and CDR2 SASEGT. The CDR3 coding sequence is TGTGCCAGCAGTGAAATTCGGGGTTGGGAGACCCAGTACTTC. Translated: CASSEIRGWETQYF.

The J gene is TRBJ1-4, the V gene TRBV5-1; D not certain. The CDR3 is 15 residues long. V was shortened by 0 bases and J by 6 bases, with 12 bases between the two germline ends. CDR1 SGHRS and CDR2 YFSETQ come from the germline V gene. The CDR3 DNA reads TGCGCCAGCAGCTTGGACGGAATGAGGGATGAAAAACTGTTTTTT. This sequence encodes CASSLDGMRDEKLFF.

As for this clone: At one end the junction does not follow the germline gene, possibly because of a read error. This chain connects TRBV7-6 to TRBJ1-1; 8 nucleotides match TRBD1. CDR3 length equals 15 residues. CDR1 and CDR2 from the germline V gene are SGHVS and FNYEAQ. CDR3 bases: TGTGTCAGCAGCTCCCAACAGGGGGAGAACACTGAAGCTTTCTTT. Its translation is CVSSSQQGENTEAFF.

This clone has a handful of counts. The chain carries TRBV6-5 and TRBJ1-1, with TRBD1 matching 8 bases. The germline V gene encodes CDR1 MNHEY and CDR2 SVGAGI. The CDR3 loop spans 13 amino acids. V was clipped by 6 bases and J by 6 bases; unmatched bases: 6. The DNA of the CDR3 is TGTGCCAGCAGAGGACAGGGCTGGCCTGAAGCTTTCTTT. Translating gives CASRGQGWPEAFF.

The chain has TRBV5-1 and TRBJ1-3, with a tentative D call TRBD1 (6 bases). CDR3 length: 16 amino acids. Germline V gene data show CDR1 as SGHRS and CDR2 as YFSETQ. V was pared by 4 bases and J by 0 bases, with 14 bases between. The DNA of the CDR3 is TGCGCCAGCAGCAAAGGACAGTTTGACTCTGGAAACACCATATATTTT. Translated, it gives CASSKGQFDSGNTIYF.

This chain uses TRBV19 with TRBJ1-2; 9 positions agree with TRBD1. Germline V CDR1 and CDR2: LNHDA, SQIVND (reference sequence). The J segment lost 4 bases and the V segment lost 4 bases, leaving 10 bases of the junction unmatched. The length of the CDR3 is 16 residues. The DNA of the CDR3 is TGTGCCAGTAGTACCGCGACAGGGGGGATGACCTATGGCTACACCTTC. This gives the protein CASSTATGGMTYGYTF.

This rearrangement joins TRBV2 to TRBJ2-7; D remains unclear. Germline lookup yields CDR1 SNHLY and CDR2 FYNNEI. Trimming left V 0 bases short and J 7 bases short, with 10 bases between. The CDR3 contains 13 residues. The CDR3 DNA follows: TGTGCCAGCAGTGAAGCTCCCGTGGGAGAGCAGTACGTC. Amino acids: CASSEAPVGEQYV.

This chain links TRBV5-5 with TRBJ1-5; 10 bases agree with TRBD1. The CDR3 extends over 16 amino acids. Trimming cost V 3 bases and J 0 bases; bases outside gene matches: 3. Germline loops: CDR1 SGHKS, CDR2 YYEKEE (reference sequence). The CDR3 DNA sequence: TGTGCCAGCAGCTCTGGGACAGGGGATAGCAATCAGCCCCAGCATTTT. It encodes CASSSGTGDSNQPQHF.

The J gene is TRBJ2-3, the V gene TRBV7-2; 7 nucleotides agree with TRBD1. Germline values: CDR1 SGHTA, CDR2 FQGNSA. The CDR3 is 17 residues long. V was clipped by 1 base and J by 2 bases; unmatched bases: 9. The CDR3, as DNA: TGTGCCAGCAGCTTAGTAGGGGGCCCGGACAACACAGATACGCAGTATTTT. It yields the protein CASSLVGGPDNTDTQYF.

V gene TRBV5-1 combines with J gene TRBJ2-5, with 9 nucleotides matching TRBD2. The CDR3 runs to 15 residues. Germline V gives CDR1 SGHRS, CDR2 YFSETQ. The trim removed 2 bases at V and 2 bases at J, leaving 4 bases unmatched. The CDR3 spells CASSLAGGSQETQYF. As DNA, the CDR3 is TGCGCCAGCAGCTTAGCGGGGGGCTCACAAGAGACCCAGTACTTC.

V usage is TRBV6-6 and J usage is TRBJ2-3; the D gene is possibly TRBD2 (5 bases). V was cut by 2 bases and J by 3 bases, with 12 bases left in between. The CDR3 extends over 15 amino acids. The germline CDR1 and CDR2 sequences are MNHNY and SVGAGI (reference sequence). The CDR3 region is CASSYEGAGTDTQYF. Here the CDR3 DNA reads TGTGCCAGCAGTTACGAGGGAGCTGGGACAGATACGCAGTATTTT.

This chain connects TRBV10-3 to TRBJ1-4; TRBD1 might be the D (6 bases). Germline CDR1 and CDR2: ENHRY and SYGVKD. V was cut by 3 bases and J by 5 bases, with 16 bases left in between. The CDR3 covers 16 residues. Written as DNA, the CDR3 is TGTGCCATCAGTGAAACAGGGTGGGGGAGAAATGAAAAACTGTTTTTT. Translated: CAISETGWGRNEKLFF.

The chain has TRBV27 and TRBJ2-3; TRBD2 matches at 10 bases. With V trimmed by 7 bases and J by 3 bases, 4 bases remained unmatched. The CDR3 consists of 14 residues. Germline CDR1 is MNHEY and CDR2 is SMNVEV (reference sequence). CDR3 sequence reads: CASTPGLATDTQYF. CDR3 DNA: TGTGCCAGCACCCCGGGACTAGCGACAGATACGCAGTATTTT.

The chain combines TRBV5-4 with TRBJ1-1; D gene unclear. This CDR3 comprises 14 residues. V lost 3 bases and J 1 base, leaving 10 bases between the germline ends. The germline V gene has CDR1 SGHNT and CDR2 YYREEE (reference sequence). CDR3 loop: CASSSFLGNTEAFF. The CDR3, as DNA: TGTGCCAGCAGCTCTTTTCTAGGGAACACTGAAGCTTTCTTT.

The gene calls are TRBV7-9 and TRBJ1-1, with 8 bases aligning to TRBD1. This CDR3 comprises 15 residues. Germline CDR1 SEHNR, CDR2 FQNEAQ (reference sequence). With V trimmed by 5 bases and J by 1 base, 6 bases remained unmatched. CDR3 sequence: CASSPRTGQNTEAFF. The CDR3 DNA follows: TGTGCCAGCAGCCCCAGGACAGGGCAGAACACTGAAGCTTTCTTT. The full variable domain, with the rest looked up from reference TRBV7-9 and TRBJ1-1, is DTGVSQNPRHKITKRGQNVTFRCDPISEHNRLYWYRQTLGQGPEFLTYFQNEAQLEKSRLLSDRFSAERPKGSFSTLEIQRTEQGDSAMYLCASSPRTGQNTEAFFGQGTRLTVV.

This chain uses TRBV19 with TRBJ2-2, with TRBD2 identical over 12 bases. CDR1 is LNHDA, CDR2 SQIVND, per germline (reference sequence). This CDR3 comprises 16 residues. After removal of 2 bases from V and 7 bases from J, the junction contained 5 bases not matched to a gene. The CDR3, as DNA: TGTGCCAGTAGTATAAGACTAGCGGGAGCGGACGGGGAGCTGTTTTTT. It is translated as CASSIRLAGADGELFF. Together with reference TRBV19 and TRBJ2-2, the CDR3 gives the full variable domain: DGGITQSPKYLFRKEGQNVTLSCEQNLNHDAMYWYRQDPGQGLRLIYYSQIVNDFQKGDIAEGYSVSREKKESFPLTVTSAQKNPTAFYLCASSIRLAGADGELFFGEGSRLTVL.

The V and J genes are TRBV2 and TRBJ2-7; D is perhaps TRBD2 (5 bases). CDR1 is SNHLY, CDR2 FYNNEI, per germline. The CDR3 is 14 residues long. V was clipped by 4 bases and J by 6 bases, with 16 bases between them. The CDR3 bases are TGTGCCAGCAGTGTTACCGGGAACCGCTCCGAGCAGTACGTC. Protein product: CASSVTGNRSEQYV.

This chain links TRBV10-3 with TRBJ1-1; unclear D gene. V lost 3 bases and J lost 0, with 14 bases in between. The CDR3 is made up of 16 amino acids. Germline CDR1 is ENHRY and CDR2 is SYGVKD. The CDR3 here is CAISDGPLPVNTEAFF. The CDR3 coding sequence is TGTGCCATCAGTGATGGCCCGCTCCCCGTGAACACTGAAGCTTTCTTT.

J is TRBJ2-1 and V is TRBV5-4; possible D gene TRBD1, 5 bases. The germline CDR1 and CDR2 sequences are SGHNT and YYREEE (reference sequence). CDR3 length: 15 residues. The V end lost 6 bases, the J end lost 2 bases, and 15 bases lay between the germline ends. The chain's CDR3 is CASTDGAAPYNEQFF. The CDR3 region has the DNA TGTGCCAGCACCGATGGGGCAGCTCCCTACAATGAGCAGTTCTTC.

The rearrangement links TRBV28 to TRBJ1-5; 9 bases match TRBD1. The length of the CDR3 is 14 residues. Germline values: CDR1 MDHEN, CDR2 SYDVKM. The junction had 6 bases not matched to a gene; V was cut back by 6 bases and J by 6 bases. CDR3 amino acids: CASRTGTGPQPQHF. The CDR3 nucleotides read TGTGCCAGCAGGACCGGGACAGGGCCTCAGCCCCAGCATTTT.

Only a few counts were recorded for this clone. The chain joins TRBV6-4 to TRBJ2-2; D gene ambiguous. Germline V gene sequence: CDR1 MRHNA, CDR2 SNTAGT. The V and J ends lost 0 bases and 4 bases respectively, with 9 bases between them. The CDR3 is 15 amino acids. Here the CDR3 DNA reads TGTGCCAGCAGTGACTCTGGCACCTTCACCGGGGAGCTGTTTTTT. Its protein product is CASSDSGTFTGELFF.

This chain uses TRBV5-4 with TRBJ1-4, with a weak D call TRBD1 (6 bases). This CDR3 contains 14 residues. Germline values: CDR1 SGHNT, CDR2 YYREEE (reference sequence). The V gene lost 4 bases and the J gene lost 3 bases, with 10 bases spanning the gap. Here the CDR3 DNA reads TGTGCCAGCAGCCGCGGACAGCCTAATGAAAAACTGTTTTTT. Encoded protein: CASSRGQPNEKLFF.

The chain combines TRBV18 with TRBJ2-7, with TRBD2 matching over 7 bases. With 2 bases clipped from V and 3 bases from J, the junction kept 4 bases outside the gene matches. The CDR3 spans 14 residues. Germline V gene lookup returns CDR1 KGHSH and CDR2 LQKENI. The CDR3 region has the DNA TGTGCCAGCTCACCATCGTCGGGGGGCTACGAGCAGTACTTC. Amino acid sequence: CASSPSSGGYEQYF.

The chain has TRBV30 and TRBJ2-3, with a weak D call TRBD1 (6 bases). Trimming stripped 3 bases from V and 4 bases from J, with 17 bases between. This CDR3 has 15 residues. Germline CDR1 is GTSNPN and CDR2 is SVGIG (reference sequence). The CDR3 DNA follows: TGTGCCTGGAGCTCCCAGGGGCCGCTCGCAGATACGCAGTATTTT. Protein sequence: CAWSSQGPLADTQYF.